This TCR beta chain comes out of a study of blood T cell repertoires in COVID-19 (TCRdb year 2020). With respect to the entire study: The collaborator samples originated in the United States, Italy and Spain and spanned the acute and convalescent phases of COVID-19. The prospective study material was composed of cDNA or gDNA derived from T cells, B-cell-depleted T cells, or PBMCs. Deeply sampled blood TCRbeta repertoires from subjects exposed to, actively infected with, or recovered from COVID-19 were included in the dataset. A freely available public database, intended as a resource for researchers studying the immune response to SARS-CoV-2, is where the repertoires were released. The samples were drawn from two sources: the first 160 participants of the ongoing ImmuneRACE study, and 1,254 subjects contributed by 6 global collaborators. Nearly every sample came with metadata listing a de-identified subject ID, COVID-19 status, age in years and sex. Where available, HLA class I and class II types were taken from metadata supplied by the sample provider and were not determined by assay-based typing. Broad study findings and their caveats: Clinical and demographic metadata were provided uncurated, with the amount varying by source and participant.

One collaborating source in Seattle enrolled patients while the patients were actively infected and followed the patients over time throughout the course of disease. Each collaborating institution followed its own protocols to collect whole blood in K2EDTA tubes. For TCRbeta analysis, collaborators shipped samples as frozen whole blood, isolated PBMCs, or DNA extracted from either of those sample types. The CDR3, cysteine through phenylalanine, is 18 amino acids long. Kept here is only the CDR3 DNA, which spans 54 bases and is read in frame from base 1. CDR1 SEHNR and CDR2 FQNEAQ are derived from the germline V gene (reference sequence). Germline trimming amounts to 5 bases on V and 1 base on J, with 13 as the count of junction bases outside the gene matches. TCRbeta CDR3 regions were amplified from genomic DNA by means of the immunoSEQ Assay, a bias-controlled multiplex PCR. The published analysis was carried out like this. The number of nucleated cells in each sample was estimated from the amplification of reference gene primers within the assay. Sequence reads were collapsed and filtered to measure the absolute abundance of every unique TCRbeta CDR3 rearrangement. Productive Simpson clonality was computed per sample as the square root of Simpson's diversity index over productive rearrangements. TCRdb took over this immuneACCESS table, retaining in-frame rearrangements with V and J assigned. Such tables are incomplete; in checked studies, under half of the missing clones stem from an unresolved V gene, and the remainder is unexplained. From that table come the V and J calls and clone size; the DNA was used to work out D and trimming. For this sample there are a few hundred thousand clones; about 88% appear just once. The ten largest clones capture about 10% of the sample.

As concerns this clone: Its antigen is still unknown. No much larger clone exists at a distance of one base, and base qualities are not known.

The sequence was collected from a woman in her fifties or sixties with COVID-19, enrolled during active disease. The sequenced sample consisted of peripheral blood. Recombination joined TRBV7-9 with TRBJ1-1; TRBD1 agrees with 10 junctional bases. The CDR3 region: CASSQGGTGVPTNTEAFF. Read as DNA, the sequence is TGTGCCAGCAGCCAAGGTGGGACAGGGGTGCCCACGAACACTGAAGCTTTCTTT.